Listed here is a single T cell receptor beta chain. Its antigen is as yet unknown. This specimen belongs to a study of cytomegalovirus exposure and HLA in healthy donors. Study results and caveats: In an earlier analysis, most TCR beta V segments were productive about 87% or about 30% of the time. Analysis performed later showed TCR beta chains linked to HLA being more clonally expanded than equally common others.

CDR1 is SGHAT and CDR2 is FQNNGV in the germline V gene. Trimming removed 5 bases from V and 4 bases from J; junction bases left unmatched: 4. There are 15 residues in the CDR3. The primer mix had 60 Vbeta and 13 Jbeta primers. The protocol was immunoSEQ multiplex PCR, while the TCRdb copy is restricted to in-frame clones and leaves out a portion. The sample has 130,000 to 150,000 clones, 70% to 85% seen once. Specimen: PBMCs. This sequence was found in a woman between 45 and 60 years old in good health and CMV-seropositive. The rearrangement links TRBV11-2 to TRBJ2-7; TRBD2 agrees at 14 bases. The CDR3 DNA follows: TGTGCCAGCAGCCAGGGACTAGCGGGGGTATACGAGCAGTACTTC. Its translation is CASSQGLAGVYEQYF.